The clone carrying this T cell receptor beta chain was seen only a few times. The entry originates in a study of control samples from healthy donors and cancer patients. The repertoire was sequenced with immunoSEQ multiplex PCR; TCRdb's copy has only in-frame clones and lacks some. The sample records about 150,000 clones, 75% to 90% being singletons. Germline CDR1 reads MNHEY; CDR2 reads SMNVEV (reference sequence). Germline trimming cut 5 bases from V and 1 base from J; bases unmatched to any gene: 11. CDR3 length: 18 residues. This receptor was identified in a man under 40 in good health. J is TRBJ2-2 and V is TRBV27; 9 nucleotides match TRBD1. Sequenced material: blood. CDR3 in DNA: TGTGCCAGCAGTCCGGGACAGGGTAGGGAAAAGAACACCGGGGAGCTGTTTTTT. Translation gives CASSPGQGREKNTGELFF.